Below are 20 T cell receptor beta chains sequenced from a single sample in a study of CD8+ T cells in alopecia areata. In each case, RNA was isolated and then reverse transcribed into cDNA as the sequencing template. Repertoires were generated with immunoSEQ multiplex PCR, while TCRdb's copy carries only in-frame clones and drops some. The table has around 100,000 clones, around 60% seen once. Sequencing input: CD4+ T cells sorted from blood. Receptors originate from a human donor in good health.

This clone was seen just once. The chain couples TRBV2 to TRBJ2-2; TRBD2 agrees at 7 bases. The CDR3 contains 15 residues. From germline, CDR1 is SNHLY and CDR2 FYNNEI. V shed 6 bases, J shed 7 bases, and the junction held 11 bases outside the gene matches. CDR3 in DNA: TGTGCCAGCAGGGCAAGCGGGGCCTCGGGCGGGGAGCTGTTTTTT. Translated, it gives CASRASGASGGELFF.

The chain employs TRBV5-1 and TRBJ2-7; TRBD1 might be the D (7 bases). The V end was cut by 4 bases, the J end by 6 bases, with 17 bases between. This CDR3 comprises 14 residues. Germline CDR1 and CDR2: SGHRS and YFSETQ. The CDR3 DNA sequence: TGCGCCAGCAGCCGCGGACAGGTCGGGGGCGAGCAGTACTTC. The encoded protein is CASSRGQVGGEQYF.

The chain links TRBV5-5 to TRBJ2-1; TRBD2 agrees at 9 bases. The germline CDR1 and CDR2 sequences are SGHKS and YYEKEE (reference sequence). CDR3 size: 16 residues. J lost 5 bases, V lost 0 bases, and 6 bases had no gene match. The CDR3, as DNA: TGTGCCAGCAGCTTGGCCCGCGGGGGGGCAAACAATGAGCAGTTCTTC. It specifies CASSLARGGANNEQFF.

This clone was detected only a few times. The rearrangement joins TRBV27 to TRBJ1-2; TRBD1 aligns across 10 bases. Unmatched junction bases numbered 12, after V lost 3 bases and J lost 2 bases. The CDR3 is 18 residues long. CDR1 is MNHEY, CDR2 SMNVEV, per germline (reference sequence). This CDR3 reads CASSLAGTGVGRNYGYTF. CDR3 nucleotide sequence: TGTGCCAGCAGTTTGGCAGGGACAGGGGTCGGAAGAAACTATGGCTACACCTTC.

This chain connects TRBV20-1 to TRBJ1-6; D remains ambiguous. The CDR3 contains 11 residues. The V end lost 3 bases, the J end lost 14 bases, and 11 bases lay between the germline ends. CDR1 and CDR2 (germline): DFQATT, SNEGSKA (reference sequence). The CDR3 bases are TGCAGTGCTAGCCTCCGTCTGACCCTCCACTTT. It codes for CSASLRLTLHF.

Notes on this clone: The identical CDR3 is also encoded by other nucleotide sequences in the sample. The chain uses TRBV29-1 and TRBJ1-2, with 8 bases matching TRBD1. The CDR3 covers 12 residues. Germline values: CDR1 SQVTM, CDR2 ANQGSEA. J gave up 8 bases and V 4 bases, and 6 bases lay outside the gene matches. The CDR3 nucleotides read TGCAGCGTTGCAGGACAGGGCTACGGCTACACCTTC. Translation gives CSVAGQGYGYTF.

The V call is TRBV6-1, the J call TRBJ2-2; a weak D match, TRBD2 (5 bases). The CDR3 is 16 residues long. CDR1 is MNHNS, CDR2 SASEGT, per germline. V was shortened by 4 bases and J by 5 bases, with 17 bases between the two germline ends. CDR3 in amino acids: CASSALPGIRTGELFF. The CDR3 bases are TGTGCCAGCAGTGCACTCCCGGGGATTAGGACCGGGGAGCTGTTTTTT.

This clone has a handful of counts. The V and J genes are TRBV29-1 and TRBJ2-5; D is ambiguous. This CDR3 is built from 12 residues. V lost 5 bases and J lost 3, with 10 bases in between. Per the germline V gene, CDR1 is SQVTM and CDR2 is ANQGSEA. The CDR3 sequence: CSVRSSKETQYF. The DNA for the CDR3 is TGCAGCGTTAGGAGCAGTAAAGAGACCCAGTACTTC.

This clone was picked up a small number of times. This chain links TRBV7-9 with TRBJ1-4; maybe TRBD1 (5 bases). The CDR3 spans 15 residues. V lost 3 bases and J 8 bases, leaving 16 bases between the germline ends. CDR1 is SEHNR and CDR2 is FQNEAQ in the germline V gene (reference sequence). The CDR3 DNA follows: TGTGCCAGCAGCTTTAGTGGCGGGCAGGGCGAAAAACTGTTTTTT. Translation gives CASSFSGGQGEKLFF.

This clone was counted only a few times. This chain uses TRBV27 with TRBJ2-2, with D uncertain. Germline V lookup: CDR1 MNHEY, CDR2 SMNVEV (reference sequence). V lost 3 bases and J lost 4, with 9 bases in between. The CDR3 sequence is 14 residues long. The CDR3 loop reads CASSFLQITGELFF. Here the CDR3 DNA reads TGTGCCAGCAGTTTCCTACAGATCACCGGGGAGCTGTTTTTT.

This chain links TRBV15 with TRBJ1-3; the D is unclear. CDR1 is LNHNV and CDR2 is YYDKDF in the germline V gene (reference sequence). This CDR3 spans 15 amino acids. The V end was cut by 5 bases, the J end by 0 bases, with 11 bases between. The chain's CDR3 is CATSGPASSGNTIYF. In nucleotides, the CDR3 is TGTGCCACCAGCGGCCCGGCAAGCTCTGGAAACACCATATATTTT. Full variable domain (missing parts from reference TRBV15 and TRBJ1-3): DAMVIQNPRYQVTQFGKPVTLSCSQTLNHNVMYWYQQKSSQAPKLLFHYYDKDFNNEADTPDNFQSRRPNTSFCFLDIRSPGLGDTAMYLCATSGPASSGNTIYFGEGSWLTVV.

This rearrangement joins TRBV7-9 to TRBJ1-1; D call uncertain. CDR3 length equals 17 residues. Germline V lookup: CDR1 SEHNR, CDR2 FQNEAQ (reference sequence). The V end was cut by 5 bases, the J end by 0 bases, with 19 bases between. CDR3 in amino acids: CASSSLRRLTVNTEAFF. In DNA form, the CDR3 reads TGTGCCAGCAGCAGCTTAAGACGCCTAACAGTGAACACTGAAGCTTTCTTT.

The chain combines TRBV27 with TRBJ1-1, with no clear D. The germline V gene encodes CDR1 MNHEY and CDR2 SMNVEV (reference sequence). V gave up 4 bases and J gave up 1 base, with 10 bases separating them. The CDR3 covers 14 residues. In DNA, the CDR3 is TGTGCCAGCAGTTCGGGATTGCGGAACACTGAAGCTTTCTTT. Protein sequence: CASSSGLRNTEAFF.

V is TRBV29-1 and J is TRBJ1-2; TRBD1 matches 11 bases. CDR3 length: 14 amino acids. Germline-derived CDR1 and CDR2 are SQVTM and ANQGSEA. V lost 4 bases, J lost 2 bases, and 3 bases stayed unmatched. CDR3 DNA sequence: TGCAGCGTTGGGGGACAGGGGGTGAACTATGGCTACACCTTC. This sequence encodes CSVGGQGVNYGYTF.

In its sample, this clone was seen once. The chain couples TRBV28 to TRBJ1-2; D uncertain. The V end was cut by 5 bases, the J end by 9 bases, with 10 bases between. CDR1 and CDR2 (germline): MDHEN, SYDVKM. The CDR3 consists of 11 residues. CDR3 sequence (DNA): TGTGCCAGCAGTACCTCGAGGCGCTACACCTTC. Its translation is CASSTSRRYTF.

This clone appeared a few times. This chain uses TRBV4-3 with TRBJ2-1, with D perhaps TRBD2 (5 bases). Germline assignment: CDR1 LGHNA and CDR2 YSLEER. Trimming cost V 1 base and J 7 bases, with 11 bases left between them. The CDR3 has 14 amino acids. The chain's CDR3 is CASSQVVRANEQFF. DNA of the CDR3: TGCGCCAGCAGCCAAGTTGTGAGGGCGAATGAGCAGTTCTTC.

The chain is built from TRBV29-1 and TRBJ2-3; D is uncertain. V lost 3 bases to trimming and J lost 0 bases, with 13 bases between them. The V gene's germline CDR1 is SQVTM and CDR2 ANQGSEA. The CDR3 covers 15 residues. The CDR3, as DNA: TGCAGCGTTGACAGTCGGTCTTCTAGCACAGATACGCAGTATTTT. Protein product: CSVDSRSSSTDTQYF.

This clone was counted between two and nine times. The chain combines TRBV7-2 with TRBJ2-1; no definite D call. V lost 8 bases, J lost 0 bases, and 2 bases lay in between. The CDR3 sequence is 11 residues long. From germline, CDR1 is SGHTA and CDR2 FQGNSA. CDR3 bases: TGTGCCAGCCGCTCCTACAATGAGCAGTTCTTC. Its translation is CASRSYNEQFF.

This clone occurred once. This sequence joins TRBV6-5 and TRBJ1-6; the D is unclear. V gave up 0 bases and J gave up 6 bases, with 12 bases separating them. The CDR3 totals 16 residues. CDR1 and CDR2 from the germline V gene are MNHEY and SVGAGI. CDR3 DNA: TGTGCCAGCAGTTACTCAAGTTGGGCCAGTAATTCACCCCTCCACTTT. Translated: CASSYSSWASNSPLHF.

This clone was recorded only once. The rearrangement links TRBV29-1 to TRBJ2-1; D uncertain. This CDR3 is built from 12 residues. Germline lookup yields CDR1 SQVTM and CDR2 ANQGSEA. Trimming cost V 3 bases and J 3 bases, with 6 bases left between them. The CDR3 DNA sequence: TGCAGCGTTGATTTAGTCTACAATGAGCAGTTCTTC. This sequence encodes CSVDLVYNEQFF.